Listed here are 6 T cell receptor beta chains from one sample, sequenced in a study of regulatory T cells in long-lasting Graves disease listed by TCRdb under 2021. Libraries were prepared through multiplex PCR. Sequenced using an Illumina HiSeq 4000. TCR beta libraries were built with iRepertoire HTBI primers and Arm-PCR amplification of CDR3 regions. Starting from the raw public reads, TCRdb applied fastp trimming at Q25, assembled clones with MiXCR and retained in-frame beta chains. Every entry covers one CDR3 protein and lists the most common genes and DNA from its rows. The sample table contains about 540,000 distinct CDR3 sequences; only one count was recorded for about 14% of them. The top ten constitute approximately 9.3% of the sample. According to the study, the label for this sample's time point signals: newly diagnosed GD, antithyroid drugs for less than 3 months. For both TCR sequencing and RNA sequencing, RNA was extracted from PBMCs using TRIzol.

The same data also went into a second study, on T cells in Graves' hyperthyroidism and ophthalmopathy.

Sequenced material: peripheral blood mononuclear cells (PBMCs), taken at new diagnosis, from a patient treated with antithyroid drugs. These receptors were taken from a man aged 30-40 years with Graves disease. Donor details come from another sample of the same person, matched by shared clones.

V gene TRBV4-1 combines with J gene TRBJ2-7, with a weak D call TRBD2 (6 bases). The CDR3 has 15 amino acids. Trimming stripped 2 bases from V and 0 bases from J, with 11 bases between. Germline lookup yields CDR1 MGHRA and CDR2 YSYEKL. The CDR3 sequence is CASSQSLAASYEQYF. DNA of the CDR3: TGCGCCAGCAGCCAATCCTTAGCGGCCTCCTACGAGCAGTACTTC.

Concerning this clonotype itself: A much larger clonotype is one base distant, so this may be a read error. CDR3: CASRGYAEAFF. CDR3 sequence (DNA): TGTGCCAGCAGGGGGTACGCTGAAGCTTTCTTT. The chain couples TRBV12-3 or TRBV12-4 to TRBJ1-1; D is unclear. V lost 6 bases, J lost 6 bases, and 8 bases lay in between. This CDR3 is 11 amino acids long.

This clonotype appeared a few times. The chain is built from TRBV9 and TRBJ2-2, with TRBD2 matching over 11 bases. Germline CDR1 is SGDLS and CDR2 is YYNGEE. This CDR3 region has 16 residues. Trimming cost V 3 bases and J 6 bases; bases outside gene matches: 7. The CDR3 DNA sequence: TGTGCCAGCAGCGCGCATAGCGGGAGGGTCCCCGGGGAGCTGTTTTTT. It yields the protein CASSAHSGRVPGELFF.

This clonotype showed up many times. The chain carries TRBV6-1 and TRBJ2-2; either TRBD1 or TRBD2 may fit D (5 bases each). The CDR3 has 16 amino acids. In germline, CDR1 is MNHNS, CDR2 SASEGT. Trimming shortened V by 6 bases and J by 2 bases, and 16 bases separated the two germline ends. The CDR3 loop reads CASRFTGTLNTGELFF. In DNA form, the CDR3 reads TGTGCCAGCAGATTTACCGGGACCTTAAACACCGGGGAGCTGTTTTTT.

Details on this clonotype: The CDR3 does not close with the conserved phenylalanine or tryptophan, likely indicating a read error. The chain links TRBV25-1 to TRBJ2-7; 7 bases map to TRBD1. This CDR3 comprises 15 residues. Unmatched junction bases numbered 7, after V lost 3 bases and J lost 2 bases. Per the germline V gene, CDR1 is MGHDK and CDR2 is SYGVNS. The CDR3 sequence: CASSDPGTVTYEQYS. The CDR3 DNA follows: TGTGCCAGCAGTGACCCCGGGACAGTCACCTACGAGCAGTACTCC.

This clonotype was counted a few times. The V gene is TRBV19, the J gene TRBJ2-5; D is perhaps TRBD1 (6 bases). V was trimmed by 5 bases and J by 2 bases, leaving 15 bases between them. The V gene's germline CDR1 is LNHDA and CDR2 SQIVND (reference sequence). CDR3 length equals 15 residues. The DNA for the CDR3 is TGTGCCAGTAGTCGATACCGGACAGTACAAGAGACCCAGTACTTC. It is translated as CASSRYRTVQETQYF.